These T cell receptor beta chains were read from a single sample in a study. MiXCR, applied by TCRdb to the 5' RACE reads, yields one record per CDR3 protein. The data hold tens of thousands of distinct CDR3 sequences, with less than 30% observed a single time. Sequences were obtained from tumor-infiltrating Tregs sorted from the breast tumor. All receptors derive from a female donor with breast cancer. The CDR3 runs from the conserved cysteine through the conserved F or W. The order of the fields is J gene, CDR3 length, clone size, V gene, D gene, CDR3 DNA, CDR3 protein. D genes are given only for firm matches. The size field is filled for only some rows; it gives once, few, many or a size class.

TRBJ1-2,15,many,TRBV5-6,TRBD1,TGTGCCAGCAGCTTGGTTGGCAGGGGGCGCGGTGGCTACACCTTC,CASSLVGRGRGGYTF
TRBJ2-3,16,many,TRBV5-6,TRBD2,TGTGCCAGCAGCTTGGCGACTAGCGGGAGCACAGATACGCAGTATTTT,CASSLATSGSTDTQYF
TRBJ1-1,13,NA,TRBV4-3,NA,TGCGCCAGCAGCCAAGAGGTAAACACTGAAGCTTTCTTT,CASSQEVNTEAFF
TRBJ2-3,17,NA,TRBV4-1,TRBD2,TGCGCCAGCAGCCTTAGACTAGCGGGAGAGGTAGCAAATACGCAGTATTTT,CASSLRLAGEVANTQYF
TRBJ2-7,14,NA,TRBV5-1,TRBD1,TGCGCCAGCACCTCATCAGGGGGCGCCTACGTGCAGTACTTC,CASTSSGGAYVQYF
TRBJ1-1,13,NA,TRBV30,NA,TGTGTCTGGATGAAAAGACGGGGACTGGGAGCTTTCTTT,CVWMKRRGLGAFF
TRBJ2-7,14,many,TRBV7-6,NA,TGTGCCAGCAGCCCGCGACCCTTTATCGGCGAGCAGTACTTC,CASSPRPFIGEQYF
TRBJ2-7,11,NA,TRBV5-1,NA,TGCGCCAGCAGCTTGGGACAGGAGCAGTACTTC,CASSLGQEQYF
TRBJ1-1,15,NA,TRBV3-1,TRBD1,TGTGCCAGCAGCCCCCGGACAGGGTTGGGCACTGAAGCTTTCTTT,CASSPRTGLGTEAFF
TRBJ2-1,18,many,TRBV7-9,TRBD2,TGTGCCAGCAGCTTAGCGGGACTCAGCGGGAGGGGAGTAAATGAGCAGTTCTTC,CASSLAGLSGRGVNEQFF
TRBJ2-3,14,NA,TRBV7-3,NA,TGTGCCAGCAGCTACGCCCGACTCTCAGATACGCAGTATTTT,CASSYARLSDTQYF
TRBJ1-2,17,medium-sized,TRBV7-9,TRBD1,TGTGCCAGCAGTCCCTCGAGGGACAGCCCCGGGGTGGATGGCTACACCTTC,CASSPSRDSPGVDGYTF
TRBJ2-5,13,NA,TRBV20-1,NA,TGCAGTGCTAGAGGGGACACCAAAGAGACCCAGTACTTC,CSARGDTKETQYF
TRBJ2-1,17,few,TRBV12-3/TRBV12-4,TRBD1,TGTGCCAGCAGGCCTCCCGGACAGGGATATTCCTACAATGAGCAGTTCTTC,CASRPPGQGYSYNEQFF
TRBJ2-1,17,NA,TRBV7-3,NA,TGTGCCAGCAGCTTACCCCATGCAAGAGGCTCCTACAATGAGCAGTTCTTC,CASSLPHARGSYNEQFF
TRBJ1-1,14,few,TRBV12-5,NA,TGTGCTAGTGGTTTGGACGGATTGAACACTGAAGCTTTCTTT,CASGLDGLNTEAFF
TRBJ2-3,13,NA,TRBV27,NA,TGTGCCAGCAGTTTATCGGGCAGGGATACGCAGTATTTT,CASSLSGRDTQYF
TRBJ2-3,14,many,TRBV5-1,NA,TGCGCCAGCAGCCCCGGGGACGGCACAGATACGCAGTATTTT,CASSPGDGTDTQYF
TRBJ1-2,13,NA,TRBV10-2,TRBD1,TGCGCCAGCAGTCGGAGGACAGGGGAAGGCTACACCTTC,CASSRRTGEGYTF
TRBJ2-7,16,many,TRBV4-1,NA,TGCGCCAGCAGCCCTAAAATTGGACAGATATCCTACGAGCAGTACTTC,CASSPKIGQISYEQYF
TRBJ1-1,13,NA,TRBV20-1,NA,TGCAGTGCTCCCGATTTCCGTGGGCCTGAAGCTTTCTTT,CSAPDFRGPEAFF
TRBJ2-5,13,NA,TRBV29-1,NA,TGCAGCGTTGAAGGGCAGGAACTAGAGACCCAGTACTTC,CSVEGQELETQYF
TRBJ2-7,14,few,TRBV18,TRBD2,TGTGCCAGCTCACCATCGGGACTAAACTACGAGCAGTACTTC,CASSPSGLNYEQYF
TRBJ2-7,14,few,TRBV6-5,TRBD2,TGTGCCAGCAAGCAGGGACTAGCGTTCTACGAGCAGTACTTC,CASKQGLAFYEQYF
TRBJ2-1,16,few,TRBV4-1,TRBD2,TGCGCCAGCAGCCAAGATCCTAGCGGGAGTAGCTATGAGCAGTTCTTC,CASSQDPSGSSYEQFF
TRBJ2-5,13,NA,TRBV29-1,NA,TGCAGCGTTGACTTAGGGACCAAAGAGACCCAGTGCTTC,CSVDLGTKETQCF
TRBJ1-1,13,few,TRBV6-5,NA,TGTGCCAGCAGTTTGGCGGCGAACACTGAAGCTTTCTTT,CASSLAANTEAFF
TRBJ2-7,14,NA,TRBV11-3,NA,TGTGCCAGCAGCTTAGACGCCGCTTCCTACGAGCAGTACTTC,CASSLDAASYEQYF
TRBJ1-5,14,few,TRBV7-2,NA,TGTGCCAGCAGCGAGCTGGGCCCAAATCAGCCCCAGCATTTT,CASSELGPNQPQHF
TRBJ2-1,17,NA,TRBV9,TRBD2,TGTGCCAGCAGCCCTACCGTGGGAGGGACTAGCTCAAATGAGCAGTTCTTC,CASSPTVGGTSSNEQFF
TRBJ2-3,14,few,TRBV29-1,TRBD2,TGCAGCGTTGAAGGGACTAGCGGGATCGGGGCGCAGTATTTT,CSVEGTSGIGAQYF
TRBJ1-1,15,few,TRBV14,NA,TGTGCCAGCAGCCTACGATCTGGGGGGTTCACTGAAGCTTTCTTT,CASSLRSGGFTEAFF
TRBJ2-7,14,NA,TRBV15,TRBD2,TGTGCCACCAGCAGAGAGGACGGGGAGGGCGAGCAGTACTTC,CATSREDGEGEQYF
TRBJ2-3,16,many,TRBV4-3,TRBD2,TGCGCCAGCAGCCAAGAGACTAGCGGGAGAGGAGATACGCAGTATTTT,CASSQETSGRGDTQYF
TRBJ2-1,14,many,TRBV7-7,NA,TGTGCTAGCAGCTTAGGGCCGAGCTACAATGAGCAGTTCTTC,CASSLGPSYNEQFF
TRBJ2-5,14,NA,TRBV6-5,NA,TGTGCCAGCAGTTATGGCTGGGACCAAGAGACCCAGTACTTC,CASSYGWDQETQYF
TRBJ1-6,13,NA,TRBV3-1,NA,TGTGCCAGCAGCGGGGGGTTTCAATCACCCCTCCACTTT,CASSGGFQSPLHF
TRBJ1-1,14,few,TRBV30,NA,TGTGCCTGGAGTCCTCCGGGGGTATTCACTGAAGCTTTCTTT,CAWSPPGVFTEAFF
TRBJ2-1,16,few,TRBV12-3/TRBV12-4,NA,TGTGCCAGCAGTCTAGGGTTAGAAGGGTCCTACAATGAGCAGTTCTTC,CASSLGLEGSYNEQFF
TRBJ2-5,14,NA,TRBV4-3,TRBD2,TGCGCCAGCAGCCAAGGGAGCGGACTAGCCTCTAGGCACTTC,CASSQGSGLASRHF
TRBJ2-5,18,NA,TRBV3-1,TRBD2,TGTGCCAGCAGCCAAAGGGGGACTAGCGGGAGGAGGGGAGAGACCCAGTACTTC,CASSQRGTSGRRGETQYF
TRBJ2-3,14,many,TRBV12-3/TRBV12-4,NA,TGTGCCAGCAGTTCCGGACTCCGCTCAGATACGCAGTATTTT,CASSSGLRSDTQYF
TRBJ1-3,15,NA,TRBV28,NA,TGTGCCAGCAGTCCCCCAAGCAGGGACGGAAACACCATATATTTT,CASSPPSRDGNTIYF
TRBJ2-3,15,NA,TRBV6-1,TRBD1,TGTGCCAGCAGGAACAGGGGGTTCGGGGCAGATGCGCAGTATTTT,CASRNRGFGADAQYF
TRBJ1-6,14,few,TRBV9,TRBD1,TGTGCCAGCAGCATCCGGGACAGTAATTCACCCCTCCACTTT,CASSIRDSNSPLHF
TRBJ1-2,14,many,TRBV15,TRBD1,TGTGCCACCAGCAGGACAGGGGCTGCCTATGGCTACACCTTC,CATSRTGAAYGYTF
TRBJ1-1,19,NA,TRBV6-5,TRBD1,TGTGCCAGCAGTTACACCCGTCCGGGACAGGGAATTATCAACACTGAAGCTTTCTTT,CASSYTRPGQGIINTEAFF
TRBJ2-2,15,NA,TRBV5-1,NA,TGCGCCAGCAGCGAGAGGACAGCGAACACCGGGGAGCTGTTTTTT,CASSERTANTGELFF
TRBJ2-1,14,many,TRBV5-1,NA,TGCGCCAGCAGCTTGGGCGGGGCTACCAATGAGCAGTTCTTC,CASSLGGATNEQFF